This TCR beta chain originates from a study of T cells in Graves' hyperthyroidism and ophthalmopathy. The CDR3 spans 13 residues. Germline CDR1 WNHNN, CDR2 SYGVQD (reference sequence). The ends were cut back, 3 bases at V and 2 bases at J, with 8 bases in the middle. This clonotype was observed many times. TCR beta CDR3 regions were amplified from RNA. With the HTBI primer set, the TCR CDR3 went through a first round of RT-PCR. MiXCR, applied by TCRdb to the multiplex PCR reads, yields one record per CDR3 protein. The data show under 700,000 distinct CDR3 sequences, over 15% seen once. This receptor was obtained from a woman between 18 and 29 years old with Graves' hyperthyroidism. Sequenced material: blood. J is TRBJ2-7 and V is TRBV10-1; D not resolved. The CDR3 region has the DNA TGCGCCAGCAGTGATACGTGGGCCTACGAGCAGTACTTC. Residues: CASSDTWAYEQYF.